This T cell receptor beta chain was profiled in a study of neurological immune-mediated disorders. Whole-study results and caveats: No CDR3 amino acid sequences recurred among expanded clones across subjects, suggesting private repertoires in all groups. In HTLV-1-associated myelopathy, TCR clonal expansion was greatest, and in multiple sclerosis it was least, below healthy controls.

Template-switch 5'RACE cDNA synthesis added a 10-nucleotide unique molecular identifier. Via MiXCR, TCRdb re-called the 5' RACE reads, giving one row per CDR3 protein. The table has 53,000 or so distinct CDR3 sequences, more than 9.5% seen once. This clonotype has ten or more counts. Antigen unknown. Trimming took off 0 bases at V and 3 bases at J, with 10 bases between the two ends. Germline V lookup: CDR1 SGHRS, CDR2 YFSETQ. This CDR3 is 15 amino acids long. Unsorted libraries were generated from 2 million PBMCs. These cells had been stored in RNAlater at -80 C. This receptor was taken from a woman in her sixties or seventies with HTLV-1-associated myelopathy (HAM/TSP). The genes are TRBV5-1 and TRBJ2-1; D is perhaps TRBD1 or TRBD2 (5 bases each). Sequenced material: PBMCs. The CDR3 sequence is CASSLDGTLYNEQFF. The CDR3 bases are TGCGCCAGCAGCTTGGACGGGACGCTCTACAATGAGCAGTTCTTC.